This section outlines one TCR beta chain sequence together with its context. This sample was taken from a study of a mutant IDH1 vaccine in newly diagnosed glioma. Study context: Previous care, which was radiotherapy, temozolomide, or both, most often involved both.

Sequencing was performed with immunoSEQ multiplex PCR; in TCRdb, only in-frame clones are kept and a portion is missing. The table lists 90,000 to 100,000 clones, over 85% of them singletons, with roughly 0.58% in the top ten. The time point denotes: baseline, week 1 (first vaccination visit). The treatment is: pre-vaccination baseline after standard-of-care therapy. The CDR3 consists of 15 residues. Looked up from germline, CDR1 is LNHDA and CDR2 is SQIVND (reference sequence). V shed 3 bases and J shed 1 base, with 10 bases lying between them. V usage is TRBV19 and J usage is TRBJ1-5, with a weak D call TRBD1 (5 bases). This clonotype was sampled from a woman between 45 and 65 years old with glioma. The sequences come from PBMCs, collected from a glioma patient treated with radiotherapy, temozolomide or both. CDR3 loop: CASSIRDRSNQPQHF. The CDR3 DNA follows: TGTGCCAGTAGTATCCGAGACAGAAGCAATCAGCCCCAGCATTTT.